These 21 T cell receptor beta chains share one sample of origin, sequenced in a study of molecular identifiers for immune sequencing clone quantification. TCRdb itself ran the PCR reads through MiXCR, one entry per CDR3 protein. The data show approximately 320,000 distinct CDR3 sequences, about a quarter seen once. The sequenced sample was naive CD8+ T cells from blood, with Jurkat cell RNA spiked in. The subset was: FACS-sorted CD8+CD4-CCR7+CD45RA+ naive T cells. The source of these receptors is a human donor in good health. Some libraries in this study had Jurkat cell RNA spiked in.

This clonotype was counted a few times. Relative to the germline gene, one junction end is altered; a read error may explain this. The CDR3 reads CASSQGPVNTGAFF. The DNA of the CDR3 is TGCGCCAGCAGCCAAGGTCCAGTAAACACTGGAGCTTTCTTT. V is TRBV4-1 and J is TRBJ1-1; D ambiguous. The CDR3 contains 14 residues. From germline, CDR1 is MGHRA and CDR2 YSYEKL.

This chain links TRBV7-8 with TRBJ2-7; no clear D gene. This CDR3 is built from 12 residues. V was cut by 5 bases and J by 5 bases, with 10 bases left in between. CDR1 SGHVS and CDR2 FQNEAQ come from the germline V gene. The CDR3 coding sequence is TGTGCCAGCAGCCCATGGCCCGACGAGCAGTACTTC. Translated, it gives CASSPWPDEQYF.

The chain combines TRBV29-1 with TRBJ2-7; a possible D gene is TRBD1 (5 bases). The CDR3 consists of 12 residues. CDR1 SQVTM and CDR2 ANQGSEA come from the germline V gene. V shed 5 bases and J shed 3 bases, with 11 bases lying between them. CDR3 DNA sequence: TGCAGCGTTAGAGACAGACTCTACGAGCAGTACTTC. As protein: CSVRDRLYEQYF.

This clonotype has at least ten counts. The J gene is TRBJ2-3, the V gene TRBV12-3 or TRBV12-4, with D perhaps matching TRBD2 (6 bases). The CDR3 contains 15 residues. V lost 2 bases to trimming and J lost 3 bases, with 12 bases between them. DNA for the CDR3: TGTGCCAGCAGTTTAAGCGGCGGGACGACAGATACGCAGTATTTT. Protein product: CASSLSGGTTDTQYF.

At least ten counts were recorded for this clonotype. This chain connects TRBV6-7 to TRBJ2-7, with D perhaps matching TRBD2 (6 bases). TRBV6-7 carries the ORF label, with uncertain function. Deletions cut 6 bases from V and 3 bases from J, with 21 bases between. CDR3 length equals 16 residues. The CDR3 here is CASSPLFPGTYYEQYF. As DNA, the CDR3 is TGTGCCAGCAGCCCGCTCTTTCCCGGGACTTACTACGAGCAGTACTTC.

The V gene is TRBV20-1, the J gene TRBJ2-3; 7 bases agree with TRBD2. The CDR3 is 15 amino acids. Germline lookup yields CDR1 DFQATT and CDR2 SNEGSKA (reference sequence). V lost 1 base to trimming and J lost 6 bases; unmatched junction nucleotides: 10. The CDR3 nucleotides are TGCAGTGCTAGAGTTATCGCGGGAGTTCTGGATACGCAGTATTTT. Translating it yields CSARVIAGVLDTQYF.

The J gene is TRBJ1-2, the V gene TRBV29-1; D is ambiguous. Per germline, CDR1 SQVTM and CDR2 ANQGSEA. With 6 bases removed from V and 0 bases from J, the gap between germline ends came to 29 bases. The CDR3 extends over 19 amino acids. The CDR3 loop reads CSVTIGSRDKPWANYGYTF. Here the CDR3 DNA reads TGCAGCGTCACCATTGGTTCCCGTGACAAACCATGGGCTAACTATGGCTACACCTTC.

Points on this clonotype: This CDR3 fails to terminate in the conserved phenylalanine or tryptophan, so it likely reflects a read error. The V call is TRBV27, the J call TRBJ2-3, with D unresolved. CDR3 length: 16 amino acids. Between the trimmed V and J ends, which lost 5 bases and 2 bases, there was a span of 17 bases. The germline V gene encodes CDR1 MNHEY and CDR2 SMNVEV (reference sequence). As DNA, the CDR3 is TGTGCCAGCAGTACAGTGAGAGGACCAGCCACAGATACGCAGTATCTT. It translates to CASSTVRGPATDTQYL.

Comments on this clonotype: A single base separates this from a much larger clone, so it may be a read error. This chain uses TRBV27 with TRBJ2-3; 8 positions agree with TRBD2. Germline V gene sequence: CDR1 MNHEY, CDR2 SMNVEV (reference sequence). The junction had 3 bases not matched to a gene; V was cut back by 1 base and J by 3 bases. The CDR3 covers 15 residues. CDR3 nucleotide sequence: TGTGCCAGCAGTTTATACGGGGGGGCTACAGATACGCAGTATTTT. Its translation: CASSLYGGATDTQYF.

The chain is built from TRBV7-9 and TRBJ2-7; tentative D call: TRBD2 (6 bases). The CDR3 spans 16 residues. The germline gives CDR1 SEHNR, CDR2 FQNEAQ (reference sequence). V was cut by 5 bases and J by 1 base, with 18 bases left in between. DNA for the CDR3: TGTGCCAGCAGCCCCCGTGGAGGGCCCAATTCCTACGAGCAGTACTTC. Its protein is CASSPRGGPNSYEQYF.

This clonotype was observed a handful of times. The rearrangement uses TRBV20-1 and TRBJ2-7; 7 bases fit TRBD1. Losses at the gene ends were 8 bases for V and 0 bases for J; bases not matched to a gene: 4. Germline CDR1 DFQATT, CDR2 SNEGSKA (reference sequence). This CDR3 has 12 amino acids. The CDR3 nucleotides read TGCAGTCTCAGGGGGAGCTCCTACGAGCAGTACTTC. Translating it yields CSLRGSSYEQYF.

The gene calls are TRBV19 and TRBJ1-5; TRBD1 matches 9 bases. CDR1 and CDR2 from the germline V gene are LNHDA and SQIVND (reference sequence). CDR3 size: 14 residues. Trimming cost V 5 bases and J 8 bases; bases outside gene matches: 7. The CDR3: CASSLWTGDEPQHF. CDR3 nucleotide sequence: TGTGCCAGTAGTCTCTGGACAGGGGATGAGCCCCAGCATTTT. The entire variable domain, with the rest obtained from reference TRBV19 and TRBJ1-5, is as follows: DGGITQSPKYLFRKEGQNVTLSCEQNLNHDAMYWYRQDPGQGLRLIYYSQIVNDFQKGDIAEGYSVSREKKESFPLTVTSAQKNPTAFYLCASSLWTGDEPQHFGDGTRLSIL.

This chain links TRBV12-3 or TRBV12-4 with TRBJ1-5; 7 bases line up with TRBD1. V dropped 5 bases and J dropped 5; count of bases not matched to a gene: 6. The CDR3 is 14 residues long. As DNA, the CDR3 is TGTGCCAGCAGTATCGGAACAGGGGATCAGCCCCAGCATTTT. The encoded protein is CASSIGTGDQPQHF.

This clonotype was seen repeatedly, ten times or more. The J gene is TRBJ2-6, the V gene TRBV5-6, with D possibly TRBD1 on 6 matching bases. V lost 10 bases to trimming and J lost 1 base, with 12 bases between them. CDR1 and CDR2 (germline): SGHDT, YYEEEE. CDR3 length: 14 amino acids. CDR3 amino acids: CAVQQGSGANVLTF. DNA for the CDR3: TGTGCCGTACAACAGGGATCTGGGGCCAACGTCCTGACTTTC.

A few counts support this clonotype. V gene TRBV4-1 combines with J gene TRBJ2-5; D remains ambiguous. Trimming removed 4 bases at V and 5 bases at J, with 11 bases between. CDR1 and CDR2 (germline): MGHRA, YSYEKL. CDR3 size: 13 residues. CDR3 in amino acids: CASSPGPTETQYF. The CDR3 coding sequence is TGCGCCAGCAGCCCTGGACCTACGGAGACCCAGTACTTC.

As regards this clonotype: This sequence may be a read error, since a much larger clone differs from it by one base. This likely comes from a read error, as the CDR3 has no conserved phenylalanine or tryptophan at its end. The rearrangement joins TRBV13 to TRBJ2-2, with 9 bases aligning to TRBD1. The CDR3 covers 16 residues. The V gene's germline CDR1 is PRHDT and CDR2 FYEKMQ (reference sequence). The V gene end was trimmed by 5 bases and the J gene end by 5 bases; junction bases not matched to a gene: 9. CDR3: CASSKTGTGMTGELFS. The CDR3 DNA follows: TGTGCCAGCAGCAAGACCGGGACAGGGATGACCGGGGAGCTGTTTTCT.

This clonotype has just a few counts. This sequence joins TRBV20-1 and TRBJ2-3; 10 bases are shared with TRBD2. Per germline, CDR1 DFQATT and CDR2 SNEGSKA (reference sequence). V shed 6 bases and J 3 bases; nucleotides not matched to a gene: 3. The CDR3 contains 13 residues. CDR3 sequence reads: CSARGLATDTQYF. Written as DNA, the CDR3 is TGCAGTGCAAGGGGACTAGCGACAGATACGCAGTATTTT.

This clonotype was seen ten or more times. The V gene is TRBV5-5, the J gene TRBJ1-5; D perhaps matches TRBD1 (5 bases). The germline V gene has CDR1 SGHKS and CDR2 YYEKEE (reference sequence). The ends were cut back, 4 bases at V and 0 bases at J, with 11 bases in the middle. This CDR3 is built from 15 residues. CDR3 sequence (DNA): TGTGCCAGCAGCGAAGACAGATATAGCAATCAGCCCCAGCATTTT. Encoded protein: CASSEDRYSNQPQHF. Full variable domain (outside the CDR3, taken from reference TRBV5-5 and TRBJ1-5): DAGVTQSPTHLIKTRGQQVTLRCSPISGHKSVSWYQQVLGQGPQFIFQYYEKEERGRGNFPDRFSARQFPNYSSELNVNALLLGDSALYLCASSEDRYSNQPQHFGDGTRLSIL.

In the case of this clonotype: This could be a read error, since a much larger clone is one nucleotide away. The chain recombines TRBV20-1 with TRBJ2-5; D possibly uses TRBD1 or TRBD2 (5 bases each). The CDR3 spans 10 residues. From germline, CDR1 is DFQATT and CDR2 SNEGSKA (reference sequence). The DNA of the CDR3 is TGCAGTGGGGGTCTCGGGACCCAGAACTTC. Residues: CSGGLGTQNF.

The chain combines TRBV30 with TRBJ2-7; D is unclear. Deletions cut 0 bases from V and 3 bases from J, with 15 bases between. This CDR3 contains 15 residues. Per germline, CDR1 GTSNPN and CDR2 SVGIG (reference sequence). The CDR3 DNA reads TGTGCCTGGAGTGTAAGGCAGGCCCTAGTCTACGAGCAGTACTTC. It specifies CAWSVRQALVYEQYF.

This clonotype was observed many times. This sequence joins TRBV5-4 and TRBJ2-7; maybe TRBD1 (6 bases). The germline CDR1 and CDR2 sequences are SGHNT and YYREEE (reference sequence). This CDR3 has 13 amino acids. Trimming took off 4 bases at V and 2 bases at J, with 10 bases between the two ends. The CDR3 is CASSGGHTYEQYF. The CDR3 bases are TGTGCCAGCAGCGGGGGACACACCTACGAGCAGTACTTC. Based on the CDR3 plus reference TRBV5-4 and TRBJ2-7, the full variable domain is ETGVTQSPTHLIKTRGQQVTLRCSSQSGHNTVSWYQQALGQGPQFIFQYYREEENGRGNFPPRFSGLQFPNYSSELNVNALELDDSALYLCASSGGHTYEQYFGPGTRLTVT.